This T cell receptor (beta chain) is drawn from a study of blood T cell repertoires in COVID-19. Study-level background: There were acute and convalescent COVID-19 samples, and they came from the United States, Italy and Spain. T cells, B-cell-depleted T cells, or PBMCs provided the cDNA or gDNA that served as material.

CDR1 and CDR2 (germline): SGHVS, FQNEAQ. This CDR3 comprises 16 residues. Trimming took off 5 bases at V and 1 base at J, with 15 bases between the two ends. By share, this clone counts as medium-sized. Per the original methods: Amplification with reference gene primers provided the estimates of nucleated cell counts. Some clones are missing from TCRdb's copy, which holds only in-frame ones; the method was immunoSEQ multiplex PCR. That table furnishes V, J and clone size, whereas the DNA furnished D and trimming. This sample has under 85,000 clones, with around 88% found just once. This TCR was recovered from a woman over 75 with active or convalescent COVID-19. The sample comprised peripheral blood. The genes are TRBV7-8 and TRBJ1-5; tentatively, D is TRBD1 (5 bases). The CDR3 region is CASSQAMGGSNQPQHF. CDR3 coding DNA: TGTGCCAGCAGCCAGGCTATGGGGGGAAGCAATCAGCCCCAGCATTTT.